This TCR beta chain was identified during a study of long-term antiretroviral therapy in people with HIV. V was cut by 7 bases and J by 4 bases, with 21 bases left in between. This CDR3 has 16 amino acids. A few counts support this clone. Survey-level resolution applied to immunoSEQ assay v3.0. Only in-frame clones appear in the TCRdb table, and some are missing; sequencing was by immunoSEQ multiplex PCR. The sample lists nearly 50,000 clones, about 86% occurring once. The V gene is TRBV5-3, the J gene TRBJ1-5; no firm D call. Being an ORF, TRBV5-3 has a function that is uncertain. The receptor was derived from a woman aged 18-30 years with HIV. The specimen was unsorted PBMCs, collected 0.8 years after starting antiretroviral therapy. For the CDR3, the DNA is TGTGCCAGAGAGCTAGGAGGGCCGACACCAAATCAGCCCCAGCATTTT. As protein: CARELGGPTPNQPQHF.